The 10 T cell receptor beta chains below all came from one sample that was sequenced in a study of human CD8 memory T cell subsets. TCR beta libraries were made by UMI-labeled 5' RACE. TCRdb re-analyzed the 5' RACE reads; it lists each CDR3 protein once, without DNA. The table lists under 6,500 distinct CDR3 sequences. What was sequenced was CD8+ effector memory T cells (TEM) sorted from PBMCs. Documented subset: effector memory CD8 T cells, CCR7- CD45RO+ CD95+. These receptors were obtained from a human donor in good health.

The chain couples TRBV6-1 to TRBJ2-3; the D call of TRBD1 rests on TCRdb alone, since no DNA is present to check it. Germline-derived CDR1 and CDR2 are MNHNS and SASEGT. The CDR3 loop spans 14 amino acids. The CDR3 loop reads CASSGGDPTDTQYF.

The V gene is TRBV5-6, the J gene TRBJ2-3; TCRdb returns TRBD1, unconfirmable since there is no DNA. Per the germline V gene, CDR1 is SGHDT and CDR2 is YYEEEE. This CDR3 has 17 amino acids. The CDR3: CASSSGTVDSYTDTQYF.

The chain uses TRBV5-6 and TRBJ2-2. Germline-derived CDR1 and CDR2 are SGHDT and YYEEEE. This CDR3 contains 16 residues. The CDR3 loop is CASSLGLAGYTGELFF.

This clonotype is classed as medium-sized by frequency. The CDR3 sequence: CASSLGTGYHEQYF. The V call is TRBV5-1, the J call TRBJ2-7; the D call of TRBD1 rests on TCRdb alone, since no DNA is present to check it. The CDR3 consists of 14 residues. Germline V gene sequence: CDR1 SGHRS, CDR2 YFSETQ.

The genes are TRBV5-4 and TRBJ1-4; checking the TCRdb D call of TRBD1 is not possible without DNA. Germline CDR1 reads SGHNT; CDR2 reads YYREEE (reference sequence). The length of the CDR3 is 15 residues. CDR3 sequence: CASASGTSTNEKLFF.

J is TRBJ2-7 and V is TRBV6-1; there is no DNA to check the TCRdb D call of TRBD2. This CDR3 is 19 amino acids long. CDR1 is MNHNS, CDR2 SASEGT, per germline. CDR3: CASSEELAGGTPYESEQYF.

The rearrangement joins TRBV7-8 to TRBJ2-3. The CDR3 totals 13 residues. Germline CDR1 SGHVS, CDR2 FQNEAQ. The CDR3 region is CASSQTRTDTQYF.

The chain carries TRBV11-2 and TRBJ2-1. Germline V gene sequence: CDR1 SGHAT, CDR2 FQNNGV. CDR3 length: 13 residues. The chain's CDR3 is CASSQDGFNEQFF.

The chain's CDR3 is CASNSNTEAFF. The chain employs TRBV5-1 and TRBJ1-1. The CDR3 extends over 11 amino acids. The V gene's germline CDR1 is SGHRS and CDR2 YFSETQ.

This clonotype is medium-sized by frequency. The chain carries TRBV28 and TRBJ2-3; TCRdb selects TRBD2, and the lack of DNA leaves this call unchecked. CDR1 is MDHEN and CDR2 is SYDVKM in the germline V gene. This CDR3 is 16 amino acids long. The CDR3 sequence is CASLDPDTQLTDTQYF.